This TCR beta chain was found in a study of shared clonotypes between healthy human individuals. The material for each subset, its genomic DNA, was split evenly across several immunoSEQ plates. TCRdb keeps only in-frame clones here, not all; method: immunoSEQ multiplex PCR. Among millions of clones listed, over 85% were seen once. Naivety among CD8 cells was defined by CD45RO negativity and positive CCR7 selection, thereby excluding terminally differentiated effector memory CD45RA+ cells. V shed 6 bases and J 3 bases; nucleotides not matched to a gene: 3. CDR1 and CDR2 from the germline V gene are SGHAT and FQNNGV. CDR3 length: 14 residues. Study observations and caveats: In the sorted subsets, rarefaction showed sequencing was incomplete despite large depth.

In regard to this clone: Its specificity is unknown.

What was sequenced was naive CD8+ T cells sorted from blood. The J gene is TRBJ2-1, the V gene TRBV11-2; 9 nucleotides match TRBD2. This TCR was recovered from a man aged 18 to 35 in good health. The CDR3, as DNA: TGTGCCAGCAGTTCAGCGGGAGGCTACAATGAGCAGTTCTTC. Protein: CASSSAGGYNEQFF.